These T cell receptor beta chains were read from a single sample in a study of T cells after yellow fever vaccination. TCRdb itself ran the 5' RACE reads through MiXCR, one entry per CDR3 protein. The sample has roughly 45,000 distinct CDR3 sequences, 6% to 7% seen once. The specimen was CD8+ T cells not binding an NS4B(214-222) dextramer, sorted from PBMCs, collected 45 days after the yellow fever booster vaccination. The receptor source for this set is a man aged 25-45 years who received the YFV17D yellow fever vaccine. CDR3s include the opening cysteine and the closing phenylalanine or tryptophan. A D gene is named only where the DNA matches it firmly. The size of a clone is reported for some rows only, either as once, few or many, or as a class for expanded clones.

>medium-sized|TRBJ2-1|TRBV5-1|TRBD2
TGCGCCAGCAGCGGCGGACTAGCTAAATACAATGAGCAGTTCTTC
CASSGGLAKYNEQFF
>many|TRBJ2-2|TRBV27|-
TGTGCCAGCAGTCCGACGGGCGGGGAGCTGTTTTTT
CASSPTGGELFF
>many|TRBJ2-1|TRBV5-5|-
TGTGCCAGCAGCCAATGGGACTTCAATGAGCAGTTCTTC
CASSQWDFNEQFF
>few|TRBJ2-4|TRBV4-3|-
TGCGCCAGCAGCCAAGATACTGGGGAGTTAGCCAAAAACATTCAGTACTTC
CASSQDTGELAKNIQYF
>-|TRBJ2-7|TRBV15|-
TGTGCCACCAGCAGAGGATTTGGTCTCTCCTACGAGCAGTACTTC
CATSRGFGLSYEQYF
>many|TRBJ2-7|TRBV6-5|TRBD2
TGTGCCAGCAGAGCTAGCGGGGCTACCTACGAGCAGTACTTC
CASRASGATYEQYF
>-|TRBJ1-1|TRBV7-9|TRBD1
TGTGCCAGCAGCCAGGGGGCAGAGGCTTTCTTT
CASSQGAEAFF
>many|TRBJ2-5|TRBV9|TRBD1
TGTGCCAGCCAAAACCCGACAGGGACGGACCAAGAGACCCAGTACTTC
CASQNPTGTDQETQYF
>many|TRBJ2-1|TRBV7-8|-
TGTGCCAGCCGGCAAAACAATGAGCAGTTCTTC
CASRQNNEQFF
>many|TRBJ1-2|TRBV6-2/TRBV6-3|-
TGTGCCAGCAAGAGGGACGTGATCTATGGCTACACCTTC
CASKRDVIYGYTF
>many|TRBJ2-7|TRBV5-1|TRBD1
TGCGCCAGCAGCAAGGGGACAGGGTTGTACGAGCAGTACTTC
CASSKGTGLYEQYF
>-|TRBJ2-1|TRBV5-4|TRBD2
TGTGCCAGCAGCTCTCCCCTTGCCGGGACTAGAACCTACAATGAGCAGTTCTTC
CASSSPLAGTRTYNEQFF
>many|TRBJ2-7|TRBV7-8|-
TGTGCCAGCAGCGGGCTACAGGTACCGAGGCCCTACGAGCAGTACTTC
CASSGLQVPRPYEQYF
>-|TRBJ2-2|TRBV14|TRBD1
TGTGCCAGCAGCCAAGAGAGAGACAGGGGACCCACCGGGGAGCTGTTTTTT
CASSQERDRGPTGELFF
>many|TRBJ2-7|TRBV20-1|TRBD2
TGCAGTGCTAGACCAACTAGCGGGGCTGTCTACGAGCAGTACTTC
CSARPTSGAVYEQYF
>few|TRBJ2-7|TRBV3-1|-
TGTGCCAGCAGCCACGCTCCGGGACTGATCTACGAGCAGTACTTC
CASSHAPGLIYEQYF
>many|TRBJ2-3|TRBV20-1|-
TGCAGTGCTAGCGAACTTGCAGATACGCAGTATTTT
CSASELADTQYF
>many|TRBJ2-3|TRBV4-2|TRBD1
TGTGCCAGCAGCCAGGAGGGACAGGTTCCGCAGTATTTT
CASSQEGQVPQYF
>many|TRBJ2-2|TRBV27|TRBD2
TGTGCCAGCAGTTTGCTAGCGGGGTTAAACACCGGGGAGCTGTTTTTT
CASSLLAGLNTGELFF
>-|TRBJ2-1|TRBV28|TRBD2
TGTGCCAGCAGACTTAGCGGGCAGTACAATGAGCAGTTCTTC
CASRLSGQYNEQFF
>many|TRBJ2-5|TRBV12-3/TRBV12-4|TRBD2
TGTGCCAGCAGCCGACCGGGACTAGGACAAGAGACCCAGTACTTC
CASSRPGLGQETQYF
>many|TRBJ2-7|TRBV24-1|TRBD1
TGTGCCACCAGAGGGGGCCGGGACACGGCCTACGAGCAGTACTTC
CATRGGRDTAYEQYF
>few|TRBJ1-1|TRBV5-5|-
TGTGCCAGCAGCTTGTGGGGGGCTGACACTGAAGCTTTCTTT
CASSLWGADTEAFF
>many|TRBJ2-3|TRBV6-5|TRBD2
TGTGCCAGCAGAACGGGACTAGCGGGTATTACAGATACGCAGTATTTT
CASRTGLAGITDTQYF
>many|TRBJ2-4|TRBV7-9|-
TGTGCCAGCAGCTTAGCGTCGGACATTCAGTACTTC
CASSLASDIQYF
>many|TRBJ2-2|TRBV20-1|-
TGCAGTGCTACGGACTCCGCGAACACCGGGGAGCTGTTTTTT
CSATDSANTGELFF
>-|TRBJ2-7|TRBV3-1|-
TGTGCCACCAGCCAAGATAATTGGGTTTCCTACGAGCAGTACTTC
CATSQDNWVSYEQYF
>many|TRBJ2-7|TRBV15|TRBD1
TGTGCCACCAGCAGTTCCGTGGTAGGGGACAGGGAGCACGAGCAGTACTTC
CATSSSVVGDREHEQYF
>many|TRBJ2-2|TRBV15|-
TGTGCCACCAGCAGAGGAGATCCCGGGGAGCTGTTTTTT
CATSRGDPGELFF
>-|TRBJ2-5|TRBV5-4|-
TGTGCCAGCAGCTTGTGGGGAGAGACCCAGTACTTC
CASSLWGETQYF
>many|TRBJ2-5|TRBV11-2|-
TGTGCCAGCAGCTTATATAGAGGTCCATTCGAGACCCAGTACTTC
CASSLYRGPFETQYF
>many|TRBJ2-1|TRBV28|TRBD2
TGTGCCAGCGGGTGGACTAGCGGGAGGGATGAGCAGTTCTTC
CASGWTSGRDEQFF
>few|TRBJ2-7|TRBV30|TRBD2
TGTGCCTGGAGTGTAGGCGGGAGCGCCGAGCAGTACTTC
CAWSVGGSAEQYF
>few|TRBJ2-5|TRBV20-1|-
TGCAGCGGGGACCTGGGGCAAGAGACCCAGTACTTC
CSGDLGQETQYF
>many|TRBJ2-5|TRBV12-3/TRBV12-4|-
TGTGCCAGCAGTTTACTGTACGGGACCCAGTACTTC
CASSLLYGTQYF
>many|TRBJ2-3|TRBV7-9|-
TGTGCCAGCAGCGGAACTGCTGATACGCAGTATTTT
CASSGTADTQYF
>-|TRBJ1-1|TRBV12-3/TRBV12-4|-
TGTGCCAGCAGCTATGACAGCGCCTCGGCTTTCTTT
CASSYDSASAFF
>few|TRBJ2-4|TRBV28|-
TGTGCCAGCAACGGGTTCAGGCCGGCCATGACCAAAAACATTCAGTACTTC
CASNGFRPAMTKNIQYF
>many|TRBJ2-5|TRBV13|TRBD1
TGTGCCAGCAGCTTAGACAGGGGCGACCAAGAGACCCAGTACTTC
CASSLDRGDQETQYF
>few|TRBJ2-1|TRBV25-1|-
TGTGCCAGCAGTGAATATAAACCGGGGGACTACAATGAGCAGTTCTTC
CASSEYKPGDYNEQFF
>-|TRBJ2-5|TRBV6-4|-
TGTGCCAGCAGTCGGATGGGTCTAGCGCGAAGCCCGCCCCAAGAGACCCAGTACTTC
CASSRMGLARSPPQETQYF
>many|TRBJ2-3|TRBV7-2|TRBD1
TGTGCCAGCAGCTTTCCGGCAAGGGGGCCAGATACGCAGTATTTT
CASSFPARGPDTQYF
>-|TRBJ2-1|TRBV28|-
TGTGCCAGCAGCCCGGAAAGCGGTTCCTACAATGAGCAGTTCTTC
CASSPESGSYNEQFF
>few|TRBJ1-4|TRBV7-6|TRBD1
TGTGCCAGCAGCTCATACCCGCTTTTCAGGGACAGTAAAGGTGAAAAACTGTTTTTT
CASSSYPLFRDSKGEKLFF
>many|TRBJ2-1|TRBV9|-
TGTGCCAGCAGCCGGGGAGGGGTTGTGACAGGGGCTTACAATGAGCAGTTCTTC
CASSRGGVVTGAYNEQFF
>-|TRBJ2-7|TRBV15|TRBD2
TGTGCCACCAGCTCGCGGGGGGACCACGAGCAGTACTTC
CATSSRGDHEQYF
>-|TRBJ2-7|TRBV4-3|-
TGCGCCAGCAGCCAAGATCAAGGGGACTACGAGCAGTACTTC
CASSQDQGDYEQYF
>many|TRBJ2-5|TRBV4-3|-
TGCGCCAGCAGCCAAGAAGGGACCGGGGAGACCCAGTACTTC
CASSQEGTGETQYF
>-|TRBJ2-1|TRBV5-4|TRBD1
TGTGCCAGCAGCTGGGGACAGGGCTACAATGAGCAGTTCTTC
CASSWGQGYNEQFF
>many|TRBJ2-7|TRBV20-1|-
TGCAGTGCTAGCAGCCCCAGGGCCTACGAGCAGTACTTC
CSASSPRAYEQYF
>few|TRBJ2-1|TRBV6-5|-
TGTGCCAGCAGTTACTCGAGCCCCAGGCGCGCGGGGCCTCCCTATGAGCAGTTCTTC
CASSYSSPRRAGPPYEQFF
>many|TRBJ2-1|TRBV7-2|-
TGTGCCAGCAGACCAGACAGTTACAATGAGCAGTTCTTC
CASRPDSYNEQFF
>many|TRBJ2-1|TRBV15|-
TGTGCCACCAGCAGCTACGGGTACGATGAGCAGTTCTTC
CATSSYGYDEQFF